Below, 3 T cell receptor beta chains from the same sample are listed, as sequenced in a study of vaccination effects on CD4 cells after COVID-19 (dated by TCRdb to 2021 to 2024). Preparation of the library involved the immunoSEQ multiplex PCR assay. TCRdb's version of the immuneACCESS table is confined to in-frame rearrangements and falls short of the full clone set. An unresolved V gene accounts for under half of the shortfall where checked; the remainder is of unknown origin. The sample table contains 47,000 or so clones; only one count was recorded for roughly two thirds of them. The leading ten clones occupy 6% to 7% of the sample. After approximately 11 days of culture, CD4+ T cells were isolated with the EasySep CD4+ T cell isolation kit. Participants received two doses of either the BNT162b2 or the mRNA-1273 mRNA SARS-CoV-2 vaccine. These TCRs are of unknown antigen specificity. Sample: CD4+ T cells from PBMCs cultured without peptide, taken after COVID-19 vaccination. The receptor source for this set is a human donor who received a COVID-19 vaccine.

This sequence joins TRBV5-8 and TRBJ1-1; D unresolved. V shed 0 bases and J shed 1 base, with 4 bases lying between them. The V gene's germline CDR1 is SGHTS and CDR2 YDEGEE. CDR3 size: 13 residues. The CDR3 DNA sequence: TGTGCCAGCAGCTTGGGGGGGAACACTGAAGCTTTCTTT. Encoded protein: CASSLGGNTEAFF.

There are a few counts of this clone. The chain combines TRBV5-1 with TRBJ1-5, with D tentatively TRBD1 (5 bases). Germline assignment: CDR1 SGHRS and CDR2 YFSETQ. CDR3 size: 14 residues. V shed 4 bases and J shed 4 bases, with 12 bases lying between them. For the CDR3, the DNA is TGCGCCAGCAGCCTCGGGACCCTGAATCAGCCCCAGCATTTT. Amino acid sequence: CASSLGTLNQPQHF.

This chain joins TRBV10-3 and TRBJ2-4, with 12 positions matching TRBD2. J lost 8 bases, V lost 3 bases, and 5 bases had no gene match. Germline V gene sequence: CDR1 ENHRY, CDR2 SYGVKD. The CDR3 totals 15 residues. CDR3 loop: CAISDPSSGRDIQYF. The CDR3, as DNA: TGTGCCATCAGTGACCCGTCTAGCGGGAGGGACATTCAGTACTTC.